The 21 T cell receptor beta chains reported below all come from one sample, sequenced in a study of regulatory T cells in long-lasting Graves disease. The authors built TCR beta libraries using iRepertoire HTBI primers and Arm-PCR of CDR3 regions. TCRdb independently ran MiXCR on the multiplex PCR reads; one entry per CDR3 protein. Of hundreds of thousands of distinct CDR3 sequences listed, 25% to 35% are singletons. Documented time point: persistent/refractory GD, antithyroid drugs over 5 years with positive TRAb. There was RNA extracted from PBMCs, and the TCR library was made from it. This material consisted of peripheral blood mononuclear cells (PBMCs), taken when the disease was refractory, from a patient treated with antithyroid drugs. These receptors were obtained from a female donor with Graves disease.

The chain combines TRBV7-6 with TRBJ1-2, with D unclear. Trimming took 2 bases from V and 2 from J, leaving 21 bases between them. Germline CDR1 and CDR2: SGHVS and FNYEAQ. There are 18 residues in the CDR3. CDR3 bases: TGTGCCAGCAGCTTAAATGCCCGCCACGCAATGGGAAACTATGGCTACACCTTC. It specifies CASSLNARHAMGNYGYTF.

The rearrangement joins TRBV20-1 to TRBJ2-3; TRBD2 might be the D (6 bases). The CDR3 contains 18 residues. Trimming cost V 6 bases and J 1 base, with 26 bases left between them. Germline CDR1 DFQATT, CDR2 SNEGSKA (reference sequence). The CDR3 nucleotides read TGCAGTGCGTTGACGGAGGGCTCTTTTATTCCTGGCACAGATACGCAGTATTTT. Its protein is CSALTEGSFIPGTDTQYF.

J is TRBJ1-6 and V is TRBV5-4; D remains ambiguous. This CDR3 has 15 amino acids. Deletions cut 0 bases from V and 9 bases from J, with 13 bases between. CDR1 is SGHNT and CDR2 is YYREEE in the germline V gene (reference sequence). The CDR3 nucleotides read TGTGCCAGCAGCTTGGTGGGGTCGGGATTTTCACCCCTCCACTTT. Its translation is CASSLVGSGFSPLHF.

The chain employs TRBV11-2 and TRBJ2-2; 11 nucleotides line up with TRBD2. After removal of 4 bases from V and 5 bases from J, the junction contained 12 bases not matched to a gene. CDR3 size: 18 residues. Germline V gives CDR1 SGHAT, CDR2 FQNNGV. The CDR3 DNA reads TGTGCCAGCAGCTCCGACCCACGACTAGCGGGATGGACCGGGGAGCTGTTTTTT. Protein product: CASSSDPRLAGWTGELFF. Full variable domain (missing parts from reference TRBV11-2 and TRBJ2-2): EAGVAQSPRYKIIEKRQSVAFWCNPISGHATLYWYQQILGQGPKLLIQFQNNGVVDDSQLPKDRFSAERLKGVDSTLKIQPAKLEDSAVYLCASSSDPRLAGWTGELFFGEGSRLTVL.

This clonotype was picked up a small number of times. The chain uses TRBV9 and TRBJ1-3; D uncertain. The CDR3 loop spans 15 amino acids. V dropped 5 bases and J dropped 8 bases, with 20 bases sitting between them. Germline CDR1 SGDLS, CDR2 YYNGEE. The CDR3 nucleotides are TGTGCCAGCAGTGACAACCCTGACCCCCGGGACACCATATATTTT. The encoded protein is CASSDNPDPRDTIYF.

This clonotype was recorded a few times. V gene TRBV2 combines with J gene TRBJ1-3; D ambiguous. Germline CDR1 SNHLY, CDR2 FYNNEI. V was shortened by 5 bases and J by 3 bases, with 17 bases between the two germline ends. The CDR3 runs to 16 residues. The CDR3 region has the DNA TGTGCCAGCAGTCCGAAGACCGCCGCCTATGGAAACACCATATATTTT. It encodes CASSPKTAAYGNTIYF.

This clonotype was seen a few times. The V call is TRBV15, the J call TRBJ2-7; TRBD2 aligns across 13 bases. Trimming took 0 bases from V and 5 from J; bases not matched to a gene: 1. The CDR3 is made up of 15 amino acids. The germline gives CDR1 LNHNV, CDR2 YYDKDF (reference sequence). The CDR3 DNA reads as TGTGCCACCAGCAGAGAAGGACTAGCGGGGGACGAGCAGTACTTC. Encoded protein: CATSREGLAGDEQYF.

J is TRBJ2-2 and V is TRBV10-3; TRBD2 agrees at 14 bases. This CDR3 is 15 amino acids long. V shed 8 bases and J 5 bases; nucleotides not matched to a gene: 4. The germline V gene has CDR1 ENHRY and CDR2 SYGVKD. The CDR3 sequence is CAIGGLAGETGELFF. CDR3 bases: TGTGCCATCGGGGGACTAGCGGGAGAGACCGGGGAGCTGTTTTTT.

This clonotype came up many times. The chain carries TRBV12-3 or TRBV12-4 and TRBJ2-5, with 7 bases lining up with TRBD1. The CDR3 consists of 14 residues. V lost 5 bases to trimming and J lost 2 bases; unmatched junction nucleotides: 5. Here the CDR3 reads CASSIQGVQETQYF. The CDR3 region has the DNA TGTGCCAGCAGTATCCAGGGGGTACAAGAGACCCAGTACTTC.

This chain joins TRBV11-3 and TRBJ2-2, with TRBD2 matching over 7 bases. Germline V gene sequence: CDR1 SGHNT, CDR2 YENEEA. This CDR3 has 17 amino acids. The V and J ends lost 0 bases and 4 bases, in that order; junction bases with no gene match: 8. CDR3 nucleotides: TGTGCCAGCAGCTTAGATCGTTGGCGGGGGTCCACCGGGGAGCTGTTTTTT. It specifies CASSLDRWRGSTGELFF.

About this clonotype: This sequence may be a read error, since a much larger clone differs from it by one base. The rearrangement joins TRBV27 to TRBJ2-7; 7 nucleotides agree with TRBD1. Germline-derived CDR1 and CDR2 are MNHEY and SMNVEV (reference sequence). V was clipped by 3 bases and J by 2 bases; unmatched bases: 10. The CDR3 sequence is 16 residues long. The CDR3 DNA follows: TGTGCCAGCAGTTTTCGAGAGACAGGGACCCCCTACGAGCAGTACTTC. Translating it yields CASSFRETGTPYEQYF.

The chain couples TRBV7-9 to TRBJ2-5; 11 nucleotides align to TRBD2. Germline V CDR1 and CDR2: SEHNR, FQNEAQ (reference sequence). The CDR3 is 16 residues long. V gave up 6 bases and J gave up 2 bases; unmatched junction bases: 8. CDR3 amino acids: CASRKTSGSRQETQYF. The CDR3 nucleotides read TGTGCCAGCAGGAAAACTAGCGGGAGTCGGCAAGAGACCCAGTACTTC.

This clonotype was observed a handful of times. This chain connects TRBV20-1 to TRBJ2-5; D call uncertain. The germline CDR1 and CDR2 sequences are DFQATT and SNEGSKA (reference sequence). V was cut by 1 base and J by 2 bases, with 11 bases left in between. This CDR3 contains 14 residues. CDR3 protein: CSARGWGYQETQYF. The CDR3 DNA reads as TGCAGTGCTAGAGGATGGGGTTATCAAGAGACCCAGTACTTC.

This clonotype was observed a handful of times. The chain combines TRBV5-4 with TRBJ1-2; unclear D gene. Trimming pared 0 bases from V and 6 bases from J, leaving 9 bases between. Germline-derived CDR1 and CDR2 are SGHNT and YYREEE (reference sequence). The length of the CDR3 is 13 residues. CDR3 residues: CASSLDGSDGYTF. The CDR3 DNA reads TGTGCCAGCAGCTTGGATGGAAGTGATGGCTACACCTTC.

The rearrangement links TRBV6-5 to TRBJ2-1; no firm D call. V was trimmed by 0 bases and J by 0 bases, leaving 15 bases between them. The CDR3 consists of 18 residues. Per the germline V gene, CDR1 is MNHEY and CDR2 is SVGAGI. For the CDR3, the DNA is TGTGCCAGCAGTTACTCGACATCCCGACTCCTCTCCTACAATGAGCAGTTCTTC. Amino acid sequence: CASSYSTSRLLSYNEQFF.

The chain recombines TRBV5-1 with TRBJ2-5; D is possibly TRBD2 (6 bases). Trimming left V 0 bases short and J 5 bases short, with 17 bases between. This CDR3 region has 16 residues. The germline gives CDR1 SGHRS, CDR2 YFSETQ. CDR3 coding DNA: TGCGCCAGCAGCTTGGATGAGGGAGGTGTCCACGAGACCCAGTACTTC. It is translated as CASSLDEGGVHETQYF.

The rearrangement links TRBV30 to TRBJ1-2; 7 nucleotides line up with TRBD1. Germline values: CDR1 GTSNPN, CDR2 SVGIG (reference sequence). CDR3 size: 12 residues. Trimming at V came to 8 bases and at J to 5 bases, leaving 8 bases not matched to a gene. The DNA for the CDR3 is TGTGCCCAGGGGGGGCAGACTTATGGCTACACCTTC. It yields the protein CAQGGQTYGYTF. The full variable domain, rest sourced from reference TRBV30 and TRBJ1-2, is SQTIHQWPATLVQPVGSPLSLECTVEGTSNPNLYWYRQAAGRGLQLLFYSVGIGQISSEVPQNLSASRPQDRQFILSSKKLLLSDSGFYLCAQGGQTYGYTFGSGTRLTVV.

V is TRBV6-1 and J is TRBJ1-2; D call uncertain. Germline CDR1 is MNHNS and CDR2 is SASEGT. The germline V and J ends were trimmed by 2 bases and 3 bases, with 7 bases remaining between them. The CDR3 has 13 amino acids. The CDR3 spells CASSETSDYGYTF. CDR3 sequence (DNA): TGTGCCAGCAGTGAAACCAGCGACTATGGCTACACCTTC.

This clonotype was seen more than once but under ten times. The genes are TRBV20-1 and TRBJ2-7, with TRBD2 as a possible D gene (7 bases). The CDR3 loop spans 14 amino acids. Trimming cost V 3 bases and J 2 bases, with 14 bases left between them. CDR1 is DFQATT, CDR2 SNEGSKA, per germline (reference sequence). The CDR3 is CSASRGGTPYEQYF. The CDR3 DNA is TGCAGTGCTAGTCGCGGGGGCACCCCCTACGAGCAGTACTTC.

This clonotype has a handful of counts. The V gene is TRBV20-1, the J gene TRBJ2-7; D perhaps matches TRBD2 (6 bases). V gave up 5 bases and J gave up 6 bases, with 17 bases separating them. Germline assignment: CDR1 DFQATT and CDR2 SNEGSKA (reference sequence). The CDR3 runs to 13 residues. CDR3 coding DNA: TGCAGTGCTGCCTGGACTACGTCCCCCGAGCAGTACTTC. The encoded protein is CSAAWTTSPEQYF.

This clonotype was recorded once. J is TRBJ1-5 and V is TRBV2; 7 bases map to TRBD1. V shed 7 bases, J shed 4 bases, and the junction held 7 bases outside the gene matches. This CDR3 has 14 residues. Germline assignment: CDR1 SNHLY and CDR2 FYNNEI. The CDR3 loop reads CASNRDSSNQPQHF. CDR3 nucleotide sequence: TGTGCCAGCAACCGGGACAGCTCAAATCAGCCCCAGCATTTT.